Listed here are 9 T cell receptor beta chains from one sample, sequenced in a study of technical replicates of blood from four donors. TCRdb's table, derived via immunoSEQ multiplex PCR, lists solely in-frame clones and lacks some. The sample contains tens of thousands of clones, 85% to 90% of which appear only once. Sequenced: PBMCs. The receptors here all came from a human donor in good health. Some clones in this sample may be carry-over from other donors' samples.

The V gene is TRBV6-5, the J gene TRBJ2-7; 7 bases are shared with TRBD2. The CDR3 totals 15 residues. The germline CDR1 and CDR2 sequences are MNHEY and SVGAGI. J was trimmed by 4 bases and V by 2 bases; bases with no gene match: 8. CDR3 nucleotides: TGTGCCAGCAGTTACACCGGACTAGAAACGTACGAGCAGTACTTC. It specifies CASSYTGLETYEQYF.

The chain uses TRBV15 and TRBJ1-5, with D unclear. Trimming left V 0 bases short and J 0 bases short, with 12 bases between. The CDR3 loop spans 17 amino acids. Germline CDR1 reads LNHNV; CDR2 reads YYDKDF (reference sequence). CDR3 coding DNA: TGTGCCACCAGCAGAGACACGAGCTCTTATAGCAATCAGCCCCAGCATTTT. It is translated as CATSRDTSSYSNQPQHF.

The chain uses TRBV10-3 and TRBJ2-7; 10 bases are a match to TRBD2. In germline, CDR1 is ENHRY, CDR2 SYGVKD. The CDR3 is 13 amino acids. V was clipped by 10 bases and J by 2 bases; unmatched bases: 5. CDR3 loop: CATRTSGPYEQYF. CDR3 sequence (DNA): TGTGCCACCCGGACTAGCGGTCCCTACGAGCAGTACTTC.

The gene calls are TRBV7-3 and TRBJ2-3; D gene uncertain. The CDR3 consists of 14 residues. Germline assignment: CDR1 SGHTA and CDR2 FQGTGA. Between the trimmed V and J ends, which lost 2 bases and 0 bases, there was a span of 6 bases. The CDR3 loop is CASSLFSSTDTQYF. The CDR3 coding sequence is TGTGCCAGCAGCTTATTCAGTAGCACAGATACGCAGTATTTT.

Concerning this clone itself: A read error may produce the germline difference seen at one junction end. The V call is TRBV11-2, the J call TRBJ2-1; 11 bases line up with TRBD2. The CDR3 has 13 amino acids. Per the germline V gene, CDR1 is SGHAT and CDR2 is FQNNGV. Here the CDR3 DNA reads TGTGCCAGCAGCTTAGACCGCTTAGCGGGAGGGCTCTTC. Translation: CASSLDRLAGGLF.

The chain combines TRBV5-4 with TRBJ1-1, with 12 bases lining up with TRBD1. Unmatched junction bases numbered 8, after V lost 4 bases and J lost 4 bases. The V gene's germline CDR1 is SGHNT and CDR2 YYREEE (reference sequence). The CDR3 is 16 residues long. The CDR3 DNA sequence: TGTGCCAGCAGCCCGGGACAGGGGGCGATGGGCACTGAAGCTTTCTTT. Its translation is CASSPGQGAMGTEAFF.

The chain combines TRBV5-1 with TRBJ2-3; D call uncertain. The CDR3 is made up of 13 amino acids. Per germline, CDR1 SGHRS and CDR2 YFSETQ. Deletions cut 0 bases from V and 4 bases from J, with 6 bases between. As DNA, the CDR3 is TGCGCCAGCAGCTTGGGGCGGTCAGATACGCAGTATTTT. It translates to CASSLGRSDTQYF.

J is TRBJ1-4 and V is TRBV5-1; 11 nucleotides line up with TRBD1. This CDR3 has 16 amino acids. Germline V gene data show CDR1 as SGHRS and CDR2 as YFSETQ. With 4 bases clipped from V and 7 bases from J, the junction kept 9 bases outside the gene matches. This CDR3 reads CASSVPGQGGREKLFF. CDR3 nucleotides: TGCGCCAGCAGCGTCCCGGGACAGGGGGGGCGTGAAAAACTGTTTTTT.

The V and J genes are TRBV4-3 and TRBJ2-7; TRBD2 is a possible D gene (5 bases). CDR3 size: 17 residues. CDR1 is LGHNA and CDR2 is YSLEER in the germline V gene. V lost 2 bases and J 6 bases, leaving 23 bases between the germline ends. The CDR3 nucleotides read TGCGCCAGCAGCCAATCCCTCGAGAGGGTTTCCCCCTTCGAGCAGTACTTC. Translating gives CASSQSLERVSPFEQYF.